This is a list of T cell receptor beta chains from one sample in a study of blood T cell repertoires in COVID-19. Produced via immunoSEQ multiplex PCR; TCRdb's table is partial and in-frame only. Of 150,000 to 200,000 clones detected, about nine tenths appear once; the ten largest clones hold approximately 2%. The sample consisted of peripheral blood. The receptors come from a man younger than 30 with acute or convalescent COVID-19. Each CDR3 is given with its conserved first and last residue. The D gene is left open where the match is weak. Clone size, where shown, is once, few, many, or a class for clones that have expanded.

NA,TRBV29-1,TRBJ1-2,NA,CSVAADIGRYTF,TGCAGCGTTGCGGCGGACATTGGAAGGTACACCTTC
NA,TRBV7-2,TRBJ1-2,NA,CASSLRGFGYTF,TGTGCCAGCAGCTTACGGGGTTTTGGCTACACCTTC
NA,TRBV30,TRBJ2-5,TRBD1,CAWRTQGGETQYF,TGTGCCTGGAGGACACAGGGGGGAGAGACCCAGTACTTC
NA,TRBV5-6,TRBJ2-3,NA,CASSLRVMLDTQYF,TGTGCCAGCAGCCTGAGAGTGATGTTGGATACGCAGTATTTT
NA,TRBV15,TRBJ1-5,TRBD1,CATDQGANQPQHF,TGTGCCACCGATCAGGGGGCGAATCAGCCCCAGCATTTT
NA,TRBV27,TRBJ1-2,NA,CASSYRGDYGYTF,TGTGCCAGCAGTTATCGGGGGGACTATGGCTACACCTTC
NA,TRBV9,TRBJ2-1,NA,CASSPGGIEQFF,TGTGCCAGCAGTCCCGGAGGGATTGAGCAGTTCTTC
NA,TRBV6-5,TRBJ1-1,NA,CASSYNRGVWGTEAFF,TGTGCCAGCAGTTATAACCGGGGGGTCTGGGGCACTGAAGCTTTCTTT
NA,TRBV7-8,TRBJ2-3,NA,CASSLELRAGADTQYF,TGTGCCAGCAGCTTAGAGTTGCGGGCGGGTGCAGATACGCAGTATTTT
NA,TRBV10-1,TRBJ2-2,TRBD2,CASSEGTSGSGAGELFF,TGCGCCAGCAGTGAGGGGACTAGCGGGAGTGGTGCCGGGGAGCTGTTTTTT
NA,TRBV27,TRBJ2-1,NA,CASSSREDLSFSYNEQFF,TGTGCCAGCAGTTCGAGGGAGGACCTCAGCTTCTCCTACAATGAGCAGTTCTTC
NA,TRBV9,TRBJ2-1,TRBD2,CASSSHSGAGFTYNEQFF,TGTGCCAGCAGCTCCCATAGCGGGGCGGGGTTCACCTACAATGAGCAGTTCTTC
NA,TRBV27,TRBJ2-1,NA,CASRKEGRSYNEQFF,TGTGCCAGCAGGAAGGAGGGCAGGAGCTACAATGAGCAGTTCTTC
NA,TRBV30,TRBJ1-2,NA,CAWSGQALNYGYTF,TGTGCCTGGAGTGGGCAGGCCCTAAACTATGGCTACACCTTC
NA,TRBV5-4,TRBJ1-3,NA,CASSYQGGGNTIYF,TGTGCCAGCAGCTACCAGGGAGGAGGAAACACCATATATTTT
NA,TRBV12-5,TRBJ2-7,NA,CASGNSLWEQYF,TGTGCTAGTGGTAACAGCCTCTGGGAGCAGTACTTC
NA,TRBV9,TRBJ2-7,NA,CASSVGGSYEQYF,TGTGCCAGCAGCGTAGGAGGCAGCTACGAGCAGTACTTC
NA,TRBV5-6,TRBJ2-7,NA,CASSLNQFYEQYF,TGTGCCAGCAGCTTGAACCAGTTCTACGAGCAGTACTTC
NA,TRBV18,TRBJ1-3,NA,CASSPLPFRGSGNTIYF,TGTGCCAGCTCACCTCTTCCTTTCAGGGGATCTGGAAACACCATATATTTT
NA,TRBV18,TRBJ1-4,TRBD1,CASSPLGTGPPGKLFF,TGTGCCAGCTCACCCCTGGGGACAGGCCCGCCGGGAAAACTGTTTTTT
NA,TRBV6-4,TRBJ1-1,NA,CASRSQGTMNTEAFF,TGTGCCAGCAGATCCCAGGGTACCATGAACACTGAAGCTTTCTTT
NA,TRBV19,TRBJ2-7,NA,CASSKSGVGQGSSSYEQYF,TGTGCCAGTAGTAAATCCGGAGTAGGCCAGGGCTCTAGCTCCTACGAGCAGTACTTC
NA,TRBV10-2,TRBJ2-7,NA,CASSDSTKWEQYF,TGCGCCAGCAGTGACTCCACAAAGTGGGAGCAGTACTTC
NA,TRBV5-1,TRBJ1-4,TRBD1,CASSWAGTGEEKLFF,TGCGCCAGCAGCTGGGCCGGGACAGGGGAAGAAAAACTGTTTTTT
NA,TRBV7-9,TRBJ1-3,NA,CASSPTGSGNTIYF,TGTGCCAGCAGCCCTACCGGCTCTGGAAACACCATATATTTT
NA,TRBV7-6,TRBJ2-7,NA,CASSLVGQTGSVSYEQYF,TGTGCCAGCAGCTTAGTCGGTCAGACAGGCAGTGTTTCCTACGAGCAGTACTTC
once,TRBV27,TRBJ2-4,TRBD1,CASSSGQENIQYF,TGTGCCAGCAGTTCCGGACAGGAAAACATTCAGTACTTC
NA,TRBV30,TRBJ2-4,TRBD2,CAWSGEAGSVKNIQYF,TGTGCCTGGAGTGGGGAAGCGGGATCGGTCAAAAACATTCAGTACTTC
NA,TRBV6-5,TRBJ2-7,NA,CASSYSSSEQYF,TGTGCCAGCAGTTATAGTTCTTCCGAGCAGTACTTC
NA,TRBV27,TRBJ1-2,TRBD1,CASRNLLKGARGYGYTF,TGTGCCAGCAGAAACCTTCTCAAGGGGGCCAGGGGCTATGGCTACACCTTC
NA,TRBV5-1,TRBJ2-3,NA,CASATTQVPDTQYF,TGCGCCAGCGCCACAACTCAGGTCCCGGATACGCAGTATTTT
few,TRBV6-2/TRBV6-3,TRBJ2-5,NA,CASSYPDSTETQYF,TGTGCCAGCAGTTATCCGGACAGTACGGAGACCCAGTACTTC
NA,TRBV6-6,TRBJ1-6,NA,CASTYSNSPLHF,TGTGCCAGCACCTACAGTAATTCACCCCTCCACTTT
NA,TRBV6-5,TRBJ1-1,NA,CASRPPVTEAFF,TGTGCCAGCAGACCCCCAGTCACTGAAGCTTTCTTT
NA,TRBV28,TRBJ1-2,TRBD1,CASSLTGGPTYGYTF,TGTGCCAGCAGTTTAACAGGGGGCCCAACCTATGGCTACACCTTC
NA,TRBV6-5,TRBJ1-2,NA,CAARPGINYGYTF,TGTGCCGCCCGGCCAGGGATTAACTATGGCTACACCTTC
NA,TRBV11-2,TRBJ1-1,NA,CASSLPGPTEAFF,TGTGCCAGCAGCTTGCCGGGTCCCACTGAAGCTTTCTTT
NA,TRBV5-8,TRBJ2-3,TRBD2,CASRRGLAGGLVDTQYF,TGTGCCAGCAGGCGCGGACTAGCGGGAGGGCTTGTAGATACGCAGTATTTT
once,TRBV27,TRBJ2-7,TRBD1,CASRLQGSYEQYF,TGTGCCAGCAGACTACAGGGGTCCTACGAGCAGTACTTC
NA,TRBV4-1,TRBJ2-7,NA,CASSFRTVNYEQYF,TGCGCCAGCAGCTTCCGGACAGTTAACTACGAGCAGTACTTC
NA,TRBV5-6,TRBJ1-1,NA,CASSLFPPTREAFF,TGTGCCAGCAGCCTGTTCCCCCCTACCCGGGAAGCTTTCTTT
NA,TRBV4-1,TRBJ1-1,NA,CASSQEKGMDTEAFF,TGCGCCAGCAGCCAAGAAAAGGGGATGGACACTGAAGCTTTCTTT
NA,TRBV5-1,TRBJ2-1,NA,CASSQNLGMGRVNEQFF,TGCGCCAGCAGCCAGAACCTGGGGATGGGCAGGGTCAATGAGCAGTTCTTC
once,TRBV29-1,TRBJ1-1,NA,CSVKDLGILLNTEAFF,TGCAGCGTAAAGGACTTAGGGATTTTGTTGAACACTGAAGCTTTCTTT
NA,TRBV5-1,TRBJ1-6,TRBD1,CASSSEGQGNTNSPLHF,TGCGCCAGCAGCTCAGAGGGACAGGGGAACACTAATTCACCCCTCCACTTT
NA,TRBV28,TRBJ1-3,NA,CASSLTGVLSGNTIYF,TGTGCCAGCAGTTTAACGGGGGTCCTCTCTGGAAACACCATATATTTT
NA,TRBV24-1,TRBJ1-1,TRBD1,CATSDARGYTEAFF,TGTGCCACCAGTGATGCCAGGGGGTACACTGAAGCTTTCTTT
NA,TRBV19,TRBJ1-5,NA,CASRLRGNQPQHF,TGTGCCAGTAGACTCAGGGGAAATCAGCCCCAGCATTTT
NA,TRBV19,TRBJ2-7,TRBD2,CASSNLAGFPYEQYF,TGTGCCAGTAGCAATCTAGCGGGCTTCCCCTACGAGCAGTACTTC
NA,TRBV7-8,TRBJ1-1,NA,CASSLMGHGTEAFF,TGTGCCAGCAGCTTAATGGGACATGGGACTGAAGCTTTCTTT
NA,TRBV19,TRBJ2-7,TRBD2,CASSARPGTTYEQYF,TGTGCCAGTAGTGCCCGACCCGGGACTACCTACGAGCAGTACTTC
NA,TRBV9,TRBJ1-2,TRBD1,CASSPTGTANYGYTF,TGTGCCAGCAGCCCCACAGGGACAGCTAACTATGGCTACACCTTC